These T cell receptor beta chains were read from a single sample in a study of blood T cells in healthy people across ages. TCRdb fed the 5' RACE reads into MiXCR, producing one record per CDR3 protein. The sample contains 780,000 or so distinct CDR3 sequences, approximately 55% of which appear only once. The sample taken for sequencing was blood. The origin of the receptors is a man at least 80 years old in good health. Both conserved end residues are part of each CDR3. D genes are given only for firm matches. Expanded clones get a size class; other rows say once, few or many, or leave the size out.

>TRBV9|TRBD2|few|TRBJ2-5
CASSVGLAGETQYF
TGTGCCAGCAGCGTAGGACTAGCGGGAGAGACCCAGTACTTC
>TRBV7-9|-|few|TRBJ2-1
CASSFSVEQFF
TGTGCCAGCAGCTTTAGCGTCGAGCAGTTCTTC
>TRBV29-1|-|-|TRBJ2-5
CSVEPARAGTYNEEYF
TGCAGCGTTGAACCCGCTAGGGCAGGAACCTACAATGAGGAGTACTTC
>TRBV29-1|TRBD1|few|TRBJ2-3
CSVDRPQSSTDTQYF
TGCAGCGTGGACAGGCCTCAATCTAGCACAGATACGCAGTATTTT
>TRBV11-1|TRBD1|few|TRBJ2-1
CASSFGLGQGYNEQFF
TGTGCCAGCAGCTTTGGGCTGGGACAGGGTTACAATGAGCAGTTCTTC
>TRBV12-3/TRBV12-4|-|-|TRBJ2-1
CASSEDSWGRNEQFF
TGTGCCAGCAGTGAGGACAGCTGGGGCCGAAATGAGCAGTTCTTC
>TRBV7-2|TRBD2|-|TRBJ2-7
CASSLAGGAEQYF
TGTGCCAGCAGCTTAGCGGGAGGGGCCGAGCAGTACTTC
>TRBV3-1|-|many|TRBJ2-7
CASSRALSYEQYF
TGTGCCAGCAGCCGGGCCCTCTCCTACGAGCAGTACTTC
>TRBV6-6|TRBD1|few|TRBJ1-2
CASRGQGLTNYGYTF
TGTGCCAGCCGGGGACAGGGGCTTACTAACTATGGCTACACCTTC
>TRBV3-1|-|-|TRBJ2-7
CASSQVAVSEQYF
TGTGCCAGCAGCCAAGTTGCGGTTTCCGAGCAGTACTTC
>TRBV20-1|-|-|TRBJ2-7
CSASTGGEQYF
TGCAGTGCTTCCACCGGGGGCGAGCAGTACTTC
>TRBV13|-|few|TRBJ2-1
CASSRQHEQFF
TGTGCCAGCTCCCGACAGCATGAGCAGTTCTTC
>TRBV7-9|TRBD2|few|TRBJ2-5
CASSPTRASGSPETQYF
TGTGCCAGCAGCCCTACCCGGGCTAGCGGGAGTCCGGAGACCCAGTACTTC
>TRBV6-2/TRBV6-3|-|-|TRBJ1-6
CATLRQGLPVNSPLHF
TGTGCCACGTTACGCCAGGGACTGCCGGTTAATTCACCCCTCCACTTT
>TRBV5-1|-|-|TRBJ1-2
CASSLNRIGYGYTF
TGCGCCAGCAGCTTGAACAGGATCGGATATGGCTACACCTTC
>TRBV11-1|-|-|TRBJ2-7
CASSPYQGYEQYF
TGTGCCAGCAGCCCCTATCAGGGTTACGAGCAGTACTTC
>TRBV28|TRBD1|-|TRBJ2-1
CASKLRDRVCEQFF
TGTGCCAGCAAACTGCGGGACAGGGTTTGTGAGCAGTTCTTC
>TRBV20-1|-|once|TRBJ2-1
CSARPGANEQFF
TGCAGTGCCCGCCCGGGCGCAAATGAGCAGTTCTTC
>TRBV5-1|-|few|TRBJ2-7
CASSYDPLLEYEQYF
TGCGCCAGCAGCTACGACCCCCTATTAGAATACGAGCAGTACTTC
>TRBV4-1|TRBD1|-|TRBJ2-3
CASSRIGTGASTDTQYF
TGCGCCAGCAGCCGAATAGGGACAGGTGCTAGCACAGATACGCAGTATTTT
>TRBV28|TRBD1|-|TRBJ1-5
CASSLGSAGGQPQHF
TGTGCCAGCAGTTTAGGGTCGGCAGGGGGTCAGCCCCAGCATTTT
>TRBV6-2/TRBV6-3|TRBD2|-|TRBJ2-7
CASRPHTSAYEQYF
TGTGCTAGCAGACCCCACACTAGCGCCTACGAGCAGTACTTC
>TRBV20-1|TRBD2|few|TRBJ2-1
CSASLAGGPSEQFF
TGCAGTGCTAGTTTAGCGGGAGGGCCGAGTGAGCAGTTCTTC
>TRBV20-1|TRBD2|few|TRBJ2-1
CSARTTSPSADDEQFF
TGCAGTGCTAGAACGACTAGCCCGTCAGCAGACGATGAGCAGTTCTTC
>TRBV6-5|TRBD1|few|TRBJ1-4
CASSYSSIGRTGPLFF
TGTGCCAGCAGTTACTCGAGTATTGGCCGGACAGGGCCACTGTTTTTT
>TRBV24-1|-|few|TRBJ2-1
CATSETRLGGTYEQFF
TGTGCCACCAGTGAAACTCGACTAGGTGGTACATATGAGCAGTTCTTC
>TRBV29-1|TRBD2|few|TRBJ2-5
CSVVPAGGRAGEQYF
TGCAGCGTTGTCCCTGCCGGCGGGAGGGCCGGTGAGCAGTACTTC
>TRBV20-1|TRBD2|-|TRBJ2-7
CSALSGRGYEQYF
TGCAGTGCCCTCAGCGGGAGAGGCTACGAGCAGTACTTC
>TRBV7-3|TRBD1|-|TRBJ2-2
CASSHGTGAGELFF
TGTGCCAGCAGCCACGGAACAGGGGCCGGGGAGCTGTTTTTT
>TRBV24-1|-|-|TRBJ1-1
CATSDSGTAPGTEAFF
TGTGCCACCAGTGATTCCGGGACGGCCCCTGGCACTGAAGCTTTCTTT
>TRBV12-3/TRBV12-4|-|-|TRBJ1-6
CASSFRNSPLHF
TGTGCCAGCAGTTTTAGGAATTCACCCCTCCACTTT
>TRBV7-3|-|-|TRBJ2-1
CASSLFVGARNEQFF
TGTGCCAGCAGCTTATTTGTGGGAGCGAGGAATGAGCAGTTCTTC
>TRBV5-1|-|-|TRBJ2-1
CASSLAGSGYNEQFF
TGCGCCAGCAGCTTGGCTGGCAGCGGATACAATGAGCAGTTCTTC
>TRBV6-6|TRBD1|-|TRBJ1-1
CASIPAAGQGWNTEAFF
TGTGCCAGCATCCCTGCAGCGGGACAGGGATGGAACACTGAAGCTTTCTTT
>TRBV20-1|TRBD2|few|TRBJ2-7
CSARSRGREATYEQYF
TGCAGTGCTAGGTCTCGCGGGCGGGAGGCAACCTACGAGCAGTACTTC
>TRBV24-1|TRBD1|few|TRBJ2-5
CATRDRGETQYF
TGTGCCACCAGGGACAGGGGAGAGACCCAGTACTTC
>TRBV2|TRBD2|-|TRBJ2-1
CASRVIAGGPNEQFF
TGTGCCAGCAGAGTCATAGCGGGAGGGCCGAATGAGCAGTTCTTC
>TRBV20-1|TRBD1|once|TRBJ1-1
CSAKWGQGRFGTEAFF
TGCAGTGCTAAGTGGGGACAGGGGCGTTTTGGCACTGAAGCTTTCTTT
>TRBV5-1|-|few|TRBJ2-7
CASSTNPGLGSYEQYF
TGCGCCAGCAGCACGAACCCCGGACTCGGCTCCTACGAGCAGTACTTC
>TRBV27|-|once|TRBJ2-6
CASSKTDSGANVLTF
TGTGCCAGCAGCAAGACAGATTCTGGGGCCAACGTCCTGACTTTC
>TRBV28|TRBD1|-|TRBJ1-2
CASSYPTGGEYGYTF
TGTGCCAGCAGTTACCCCACAGGGGGGGAATATGGCTACACCTTC
>TRBV20-1|TRBD2|-|TRBJ2-3
CSARGLSGRSTDTQYF
TGCAGTGCTAGAGGCTTGAGCGGGAGGAGCACAGATACGCAGTATTTT
>TRBV12-3/TRBV12-4|-|few|TRBJ2-1
CASTNGGHSVNEQFF
TGTGCCAGCACTAACGGCGGGCATAGCGTTAATGAGCAGTTCTTC
>TRBV7-9|-|-|TRBJ2-3
CASRREADTQYF
TGTGCCAGCAGACGTGAGGCAGATACGCAGTATTTT
>TRBV11-2|-|-|TRBJ1-1
CASRSGTLEAFF
TGTGCCAGCAGGTCTGGGACGCTAGAAGCTTTCTTT
>TRBV11-2|TRBD1|once|TRBJ2-1
CASGLPQGAYNEQFF
TGTGCCAGCGGCTTACCACAGGGGGCCTACAATGAGCAGTTCTTC
>TRBV5-1|TRBD1|-|TRBJ1-1
CASSSRPGTGTEAFF
TGCGCCAGCAGCTCACGCCCCGGGACAGGGACTGAAGCTTTCTTT
>TRBV6-5|TRBD2|-|TRBJ2-1
CASSGGRVLNNEQFF
TGTGCCAGCAGTGGCGGGAGGGTACTAAACAATGAGCAGTTCTTC